This T cell receptor beta chain was sequenced during a study of blood T cell repertoires in COVID-19. Study as a whole: The origin of the acute and convalescent COVID-19 samples was the United States, Italy and Spain.

In the source study's methods: Estimates of nucleated cell counts were drawn from the amplification of reference gene primers. This table comes from immunoSEQ multiplex PCR, and its TCRdb copy is limited to in-frame clones, with some not included. The V and J calls and clone size are taken from that table; D and trimming were inferred from the DNA. The table shows over 150,000 clones, with approximately 88% occurring only once. Patients at the Seattle site were enrolled during active infection and followed longitudinally. The TCR sequence derives from a woman aged 40 to 50 with COVID-19, enrolled during active disease. The sequenced material came from peripheral blood.

The DNA of the CDR3 is TGTGCCAGCAGATACGGTAGCGGGACGAGCTCCTACGAGCAGTACTTC. It yields the protein CASRYGSGTSSYEQYF. V usage is TRBV5-4 and J usage is TRBJ2-7, with 8 bases lining up with TRBD2. V was pared by 5 bases and J by 0 bases, with 10 bases of the junction left unmatched. The germline gives CDR1 SGHNT, CDR2 YYREEE (reference sequence). The CDR3 length is 16 residues.